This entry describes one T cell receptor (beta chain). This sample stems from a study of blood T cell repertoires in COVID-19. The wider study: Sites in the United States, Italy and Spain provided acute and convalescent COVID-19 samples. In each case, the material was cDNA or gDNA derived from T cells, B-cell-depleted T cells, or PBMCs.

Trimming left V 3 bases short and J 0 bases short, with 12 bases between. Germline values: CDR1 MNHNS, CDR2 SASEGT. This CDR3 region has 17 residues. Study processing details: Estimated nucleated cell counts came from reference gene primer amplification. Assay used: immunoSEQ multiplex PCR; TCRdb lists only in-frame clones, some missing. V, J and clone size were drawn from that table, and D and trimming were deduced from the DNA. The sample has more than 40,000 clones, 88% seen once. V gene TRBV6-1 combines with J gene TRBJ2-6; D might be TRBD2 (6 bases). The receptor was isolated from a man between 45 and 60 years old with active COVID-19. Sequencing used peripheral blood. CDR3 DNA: TGTGCCAGCAGTGACCCCCCCGGGGGCTCTGGGGCCAACGTCCTGACTTTC. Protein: CASSDPPGGSGANVLTF.